This T cell receptor (beta chain) was documented in a study of shared clonotypes between healthy human individuals. The repertoire was sequenced with immunoSEQ multiplex PCR; TCRdb's copy has only in-frame clones and lacks some. The table shows roughly 2 million clones, with around 95% occurring only once. This receptor was identified in a man aged 18 to 30 in good health. The source material was naive CD4+ T cells sorted from blood. Subset: CD45RA+ positively selected.

CDR3 in DNA: TGTGCCAGCAGCTTAGAACAGGGGTACACTGAAGCTTTCTTT. It translates to CASSLEQGYTEAFF. The chain has TRBV11-1 and TRBJ1-1, with 7 bases that match TRBD1. V was clipped by 1 base and J by 3 bases; unmatched bases: 2. The germline gives CDR1 SGHAT, CDR2 FQDESV (reference sequence). The CDR3 is 14 residues long.